This record looks at one T cell receptor beta chain sequence and its context. Its antigen remains unknown. The record originates from a study of blood T cells in healthy people across ages. Next came a second PCR, run for roughly 6 to 11 cycles, which used a sample-barcoded 5' primer along with a J-beta primer mix. TCRdb independently ran MiXCR on the 5' RACE reads; one entry per CDR3 protein. This table has 1.5 million to 2 million distinct CDR3 sequences, 49% appearing once. V lost 7 bases, J lost 2 bases, and 10 bases stayed unmatched. The germline V gene encodes CDR1 WSHSY and CDR2 SAAADI. The CDR3 length is 18 residues. The study's findings and limits: TCR beta diversity tracked closely with naive T cell percentage.

Specimen: blood. This TCR was sampled from a woman aged 40 to 49 in good health. V usage is TRBV10-2 and J usage is TRBJ2-1; the match to TRBD2 covers 14 bases. This chain's CDR3 is CASNPGLAGARPYNEQFF. The CDR3 bases are TGCGCCAGCAATCCGGGACTAGCGGGGGCCCGACCCTACAATGAGCAGTTCTTC.